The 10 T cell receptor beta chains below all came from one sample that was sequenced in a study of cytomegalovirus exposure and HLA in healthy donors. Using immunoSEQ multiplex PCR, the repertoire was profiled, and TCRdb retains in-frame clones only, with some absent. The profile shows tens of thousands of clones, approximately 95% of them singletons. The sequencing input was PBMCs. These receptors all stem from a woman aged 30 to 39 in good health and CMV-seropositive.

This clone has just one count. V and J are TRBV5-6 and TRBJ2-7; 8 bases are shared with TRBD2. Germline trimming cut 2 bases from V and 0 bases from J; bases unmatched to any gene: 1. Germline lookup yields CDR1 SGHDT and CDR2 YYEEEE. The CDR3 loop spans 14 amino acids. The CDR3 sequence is CASSFGTSSYEQYF. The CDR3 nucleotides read TGTGCCAGCAGCTTTGGGACTAGCTCCTACGAGCAGTACTTC.

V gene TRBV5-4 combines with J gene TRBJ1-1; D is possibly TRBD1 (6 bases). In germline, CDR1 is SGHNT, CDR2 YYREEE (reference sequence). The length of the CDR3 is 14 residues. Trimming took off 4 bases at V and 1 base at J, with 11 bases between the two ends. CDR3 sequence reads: CASSQKTGNTEAFF. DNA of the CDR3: TGTGCCAGCAGCCAAAAGACAGGGAACACTGAAGCTTTCTTT.

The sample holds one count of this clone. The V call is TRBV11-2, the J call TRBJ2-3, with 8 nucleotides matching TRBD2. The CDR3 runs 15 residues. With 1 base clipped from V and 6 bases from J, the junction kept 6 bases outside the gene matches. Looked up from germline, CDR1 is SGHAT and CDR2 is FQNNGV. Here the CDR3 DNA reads TGTGCCAGCAGCTTAGTTCGCGGGAGGCTGGATACGCAGTATTTT. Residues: CASSLVRGRLDTQYF.

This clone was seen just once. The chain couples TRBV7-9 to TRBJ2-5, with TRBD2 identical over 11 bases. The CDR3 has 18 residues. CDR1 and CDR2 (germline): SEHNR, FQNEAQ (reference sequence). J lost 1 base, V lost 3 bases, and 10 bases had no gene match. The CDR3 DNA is TGTGCCAGCAGCTTTACTCCGGGACTAGCGGCTCTCCAAGAGACCCAGTACTTC. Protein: CASSFTPGLAALQETQYF.

This CDR3 reads CAWSVWTSGSTDTQYF. DNA for the CDR3: TGTGCCTGGAGTGTATGGACTAGCGGGAGCACAGATACGCAGTATTTT. V usage is TRBV30 and J usage is TRBJ2-3; 11 bases agree with TRBD2. The trim removed 0 bases at V and 0 bases at J, leaving 2 bases unmatched. The CDR3 covers 16 residues. Germline CDR1 GTSNPN, CDR2 SVGIG (reference sequence).

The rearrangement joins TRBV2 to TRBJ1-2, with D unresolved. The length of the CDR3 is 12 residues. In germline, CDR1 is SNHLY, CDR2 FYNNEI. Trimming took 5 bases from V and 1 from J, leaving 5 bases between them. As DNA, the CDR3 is TGTGCCAGCAGTCGAGATAACTATGGCTACACCTTC. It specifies CASSRDNYGYTF. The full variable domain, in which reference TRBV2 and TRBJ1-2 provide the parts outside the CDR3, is EPEVTQTPSHQVTQMGQEVILRCVPISNHLYFYWYRQILGQKVEFLVSFYNNEISEKSEIFDDQFSVERPDGSNFTLKIRSTKLEDSAMYFCASSRDNYGYTFGSGTRLTVV.

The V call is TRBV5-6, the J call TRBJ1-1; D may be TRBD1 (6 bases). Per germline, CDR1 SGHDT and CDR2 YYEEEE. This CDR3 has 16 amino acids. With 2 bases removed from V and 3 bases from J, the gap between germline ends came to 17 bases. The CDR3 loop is CASSFKQGGTDTEAFF. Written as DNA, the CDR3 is TGTGCCAGCAGCTTCAAACAGGGTGGTACGGACACTGAAGCTTTCTTT.

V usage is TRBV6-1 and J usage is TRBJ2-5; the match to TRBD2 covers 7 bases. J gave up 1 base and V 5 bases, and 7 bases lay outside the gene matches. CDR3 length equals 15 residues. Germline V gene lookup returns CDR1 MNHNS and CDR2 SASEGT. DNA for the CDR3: TGTGCCAGCAGTCCCTTGGGGGGGATCCAAGAGACCCAGTACTTC. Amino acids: CASSPLGGIQETQYF.

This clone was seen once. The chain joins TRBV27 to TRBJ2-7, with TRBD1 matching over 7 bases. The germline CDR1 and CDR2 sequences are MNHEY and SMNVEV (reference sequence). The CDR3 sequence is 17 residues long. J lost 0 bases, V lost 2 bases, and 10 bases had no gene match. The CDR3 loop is CASSLRVRGQYSYEQYF. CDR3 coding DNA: TGTGCCAGCAGTTTACGCGTGAGGGGACAGTACTCCTACGAGCAGTACTTC.

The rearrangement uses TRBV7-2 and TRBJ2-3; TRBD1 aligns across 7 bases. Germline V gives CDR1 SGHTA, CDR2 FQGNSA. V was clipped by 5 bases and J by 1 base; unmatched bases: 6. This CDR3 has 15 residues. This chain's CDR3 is CASSEWTGRTDTQYF. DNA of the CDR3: TGTGCCAGCAGCGAGTGGACAGGACGCACAGATACGCAGTATTTT.